Below are 17 T cell receptor beta chains sequenced from a single sample in a study of human T cells and chemical hapten exposure. Using its own MiXCR run on the RACE reads, TCRdb lists one record per CDR3 protein. The sample has tens of thousands of distinct CDR3 sequences, around 10% seen once. Time point specified: patch test 2, 6 weeks after DPC sensitization. As to treatment: therapeutic diphenylcyclopropenone sensitization with weekly scalp DPC. Sequences were derived from whole blood, sampled in connection with sensitization to the hapten diphenylcyclopropenone (DPC). All receptors come from a woman in her forties or fifties with alopecia areata. Some clones in this sample may be carry-over from other donors' samples.

This clonotype was observed a few times. The chain uses TRBV28 and TRBJ1-5; 9 bases match TRBD1. In germline, CDR1 is MDHEN, CDR2 SYDVKM. The CDR3 loop spans 15 amino acids. Germline trimming cut 2 bases from V and 6 bases from J; bases unmatched to any gene: 5. The CDR3 DNA reads TGTGCCAGCAGTTTACAACAGGGGGCCTCTCAGCCCCAGCATTTT. Encoded protein: CASSLQQGASQPQHF.

This clonotype turned up a few times. J is TRBJ2-3 and V is TRBV18; D gene ambiguous. The germline V gene encodes CDR1 KGHSH and CDR2 LQKENI. CDR3 length equals 17 residues. V dropped 1 base and J dropped 2 bases, with 16 bases sitting between them. Here the CDR3 reads CASSPHPPPATTDTQYF. CDR3 DNA sequence: TGTGCCAGCTCACCACACCCCCCCCCAGCCACCACAGATACGCAGTATTTT.

For this clonotype: Germline and junction disagree at one end, which may indicate a read error. The CDR3 loop is CASGRIAYDQYF. CDR3 in DNA: TGTGCCAGCGGCCGCATTGCCTACGACCAGTACTTC. The J gene is TRBJ2-7, the V gene TRBV7-9; no clear D. The CDR3 is 12 amino acids. Germline V gene data show CDR1 as SEHNR and CDR2 as FQNEAQ (reference sequence).

This chain connects TRBV29-1 to TRBJ1-1, with TRBD1 as a possible D gene (5 bases). V was shortened by 4 bases and J by 7 bases, with 13 bases between the two germline ends. The length of the CDR3 is 12 residues. CDR1 SQVTM and CDR2 ANQGSEA come from the germline V gene. CDR3 region: CSVVPPGREAFF. DNA for the CDR3: TGCAGCGTTGTCCCCCCAGGGCGTGAAGCTTTCTTT.

This clonotype showed up just a few times. The chain is built from TRBV20-1 and TRBJ2-2, with TRBD2 as a possible D gene (5 bases). The CDR3 consists of 17 residues. Germline V CDR1 and CDR2: DFQATT, SNEGSKA (reference sequence). V lost 2 bases and J lost 0, with 16 bases in between. The CDR3 region has the DNA TGCAGTGCTAGACCAGCGGCAGATCCCGCGAACACCGGGGAGCTGTTTTTT. Residues: CSARPAADPANTGELFF.

This clonotype was seen a handful of times. The rearrangement joins TRBV7-9 to TRBJ2-4; no reliable D call. Deletions cut 1 base from V and 6 bases from J, with 4 bases between. CDR1 and CDR2 from the germline V gene are SEHNR and FQNEAQ (reference sequence). The length of the CDR3 is 12 residues. CDR3 sequence reads: CASSLDRNIQYF. The DNA for the CDR3 is TGTGCCAGCAGCTTAGATAGAAACATTCAGTACTTC.

This rearrangement joins TRBV12-3 or TRBV12-4 to TRBJ2-4; possibly TRBD1 for D (7 bases). This CDR3 region has 13 residues. Trimming took 6 bases from V and 7 from J, leaving 13 bases between them. In nucleotides, the CDR3 is TGTGCCAGCAGCGGAGGGGGCCGGAACATTCAGTACTTC. The encoded protein is CASSGGGRNIQYF.

There are many counts of this clonotype. The chain recombines TRBV9 with TRBJ2-7; D uncertain. The germline CDR1 and CDR2 sequences are SGDLS and YYNGEE. Trimming shortened V by 0 bases and J by 0 bases, and 7 bases separated the two germline ends. The CDR3 loop spans 14 amino acids. This CDR3 is CASSVGGSSYEQYF. CDR3 coding DNA: TGTGCCAGCAGCGTAGGCGGCAGCTCCTACGAGCAGTACTTC.

This clonotype was recorded at least ten times. The chain uses TRBV11-2 and TRBJ2-7, with a possible D match to TRBD2 (6 bases). The CDR3 consists of 14 residues. V lost 0 bases, J lost 7 bases, and 13 bases lay in between. Germline CDR1 is SGHAT and CDR2 is FQNNGV. The chain's CDR3 is CASSLDAGPKEQYF. The DNA for the CDR3 is TGTGCCAGCAGCTTAGATGCGGGGCCGAAGGAGCAGTACTTC.

This rearrangement joins TRBV5-1 to TRBJ1-2, with TRBD1 as a possible D gene (5 bases). Germline lookup yields CDR1 SGHRS and CDR2 YFSETQ. V was trimmed by 4 bases and J by 5 bases, leaving 12 bases between them. The CDR3 runs to 13 residues. CDR3 sequence (DNA): TGCGCCAGCAGCCCCCGGGACGGTTATGGCTACACCTTC. As protein: CASSPRDGYGYTF.

The V gene is TRBV19, the J gene TRBJ2-7; D is ambiguous. Germline V gene sequence: CDR1 LNHDA, CDR2 SQIVND (reference sequence). This CDR3 is 12 amino acids long. Trimming took 5 bases from V and 5 from J, leaving 10 bases between them. The CDR3 DNA follows: TGTGCCAGTAGTCCGGGTTGGCACGAGCAGTACTTC. This translates into CASSPGWHEQYF.

This clonotype showed up just a few times. J is TRBJ2-3 and V is TRBV11-2; 7 bases match TRBD2. Unmatched junction bases numbered 9, after V lost 8 bases and J lost 4 bases. The CDR3 consists of 14 residues. Looked up from germline, CDR1 is SGHAT and CDR2 is FQNNGV. DNA for the CDR3: TGTGCCAGCTCCTATGGGGGGGGACCAGATACGCAGTATTTT. The encoded protein is CASSYGGGPDTQYF.

V and J are TRBV9 and TRBJ2-1; tentatively, D is TRBD2 (6 bases). This CDR3 region has 13 residues. The germline V and J ends were trimmed by 8 bases and 2 bases, with 11 bases remaining between them. Germline lookup yields CDR1 SGDLS and CDR2 YYNGEE. The DNA of the CDR3 is TGTGCCAGGACTAGGCCGCCCTACAATGAGCAGTTCTTC. Translated: CARTRPPYNEQFF.

This clonotype was seen repeatedly, ten times or more. This chain uses TRBV11-2 with TRBJ1-6; D call uncertain. Deletions cut 4 bases from V and 9 bases from J, with 16 bases between. The CDR3 contains 15 residues. Germline values: CDR1 SGHAT, CDR2 FQNNGV. The CDR3 sequence is CASSSFRATSSPLHF. CDR3 DNA sequence: TGTGCCAGCAGCTCTTTTCGTGCGACGAGTTCACCCCTCCACTTT.

A few counts support this clonotype. J is TRBJ2-7 and V is TRBV4-2, with 10 bases aligning to TRBD1. This CDR3 region has 14 residues. Germline lookup yields CDR1 LGHNA and CDR2 YNFKEQ. Trimming cost V 4 bases and J 7 bases; bases outside gene matches: 7. CDR3 in amino acids: CASSRDRGPGEQYF. DNA of the CDR3: TGTGCCAGCAGCCGAGACAGGGGGCCTGGAGAGCAGTACTTC.

This clonotype was seen only a few times. The V and J genes are TRBV7-2 and TRBJ2-7; 11 bases agree with TRBD2. The germline V gene has CDR1 SGHTA and CDR2 FQGNSA. The CDR3 totals 15 residues. The J segment lost 2 bases and the V segment lost 6 bases, leaving 6 bases of the junction unmatched. The CDR3 bases are TGTGCCAGCAGGGACGGGACTAGCGGAACCTACGAGCAGTACTTC. Its protein is CASRDGTSGTYEQYF.

This clonotype was recorded at least ten times. The rearrangement links TRBV20-1 to TRBJ2-7, with 9 bases that match TRBD2. CDR1 is DFQATT, CDR2 SNEGSKA, per germline (reference sequence). V shed 8 bases and J 2 bases; nucleotides not matched to a gene: 7. CDR3 length: 13 amino acids. CDR3 loop: CSSSGRTAYEQYF. For the CDR3, the DNA is TGCAGTTCAAGCGGGAGGACGGCCTACGAGCAGTACTTC.